This T cell receptor (beta chain) was documented in a study of OX40 agonist ivuxolimab in advanced cancers. Study-level information: Patients received the agonistic anti-OX40 (CD134) antibody ivuxolimab.

Clones were sequenced by immunoSEQ multiplex PCR, and TCRdb holds only the in-frame ones, with some missing. The data show 70,000 to 95,000 clones, approximately 91% seen once. Findings and limits, study-wide: Average numbers of expanded clones were greater in CD8+ T cells than in CD4+.

Of note for this clone: The antigen is not known.

Germline-derived CDR1 and CDR2 are LGHNA and YNFKEQ. The germline V and J ends were trimmed by 4 bases and 0 bases, with 15 bases remaining between them. The CDR3 totals 16 residues. The input for sequencing was CD4+ or CD8+ T cells sorted from blood, taken in a trial of the OX40 agonist ivuxolimab. The V and J genes are TRBV4-2 and TRBJ1-2; no reliable D call. The TCR sequence derives from an adult with an advanced solid tumor such as melanoma, head and neck, liver or kidney cancer. CDR3 loop: CASSPTSTTPNYGYTF. The DNA of the CDR3 is TGTGCCAGCAGCCCAACCTCGACCACCCCTAACTATGGCTACACCTTC.